This TCR beta chain was sequenced during a study of blood T cells in healthy people across ages. As concerns this clonotype: The junction does not match germline at one end; this may be a read error.

Germline lookup yields CDR1 SGHRS and CDR2 YFSETQ. This CDR3 has 16 residues. It was with a sample-barcoded 5' primer and a J-beta primer mix that a second PCR of about 6 to 12 cycles was run. From the 5' RACE reads, TCRdb called clonotypes with MiXCR, one entry per CDR3 protein. The sample has approximately 800,000 distinct CDR3 sequences, roughly 46% seen once; the top ten hold approximately 18%. The chain couples TRBV5-1 to TRBJ2-3, with 12 bases lining up with TRBD2. The TCR originated in a man older than 75 in good health. Sequencing input: blood. CDR3 sequence reads: CASSLAVLAGGDTQYF. CDR3 DNA: TGCGCCAGCAGTTTGGCTGTACTAGCGGGAGGCGATACGCAGTATTTT.